These T cell receptor beta chains were read from a single sample in a study of blood T cell repertoires in COVID-19. The assay was immunoSEQ multiplex PCR, and TCRdb's table has in-frame clones only and misses some. The table records hundreds of thousands of clones, about four fifths of them present only once. Sample: peripheral blood. The receptors were sampled from a woman between 40 and 50 years old with active or convalescent COVID-19. CDR3s include the opening cysteine and the closing phenylalanine or tryptophan. Fields, in order: D gene, clone size, V gene, J gene, CDR3 protein, CDR3 DNA. The D gene is left open where the match is weak. Some rows mark clone size as missing; the rest say once, few, many or name a class of expanded clone.

d_gene: NA
abundance: NA
v_gene: TRBV29-1
j_gene: TRBJ2-7
CDR3aa: CSVEPAGPGEQYF
CDR3nt: TGCAGCGTTGAGCCGGCAGGGCCCGGCGAGCAGTACTTC

d_gene: NA
abundance: once
v_gene: TRBV15
j_gene: TRBJ1-4
CDR3aa: CATSRDQSEWTNEKLFF
CDR3nt: TGTGCCACCAGCAGAGATCAGTCTGAATGGACTAATGAAAAACTGTTTTTT

d_gene: TRBD1
abundance: NA
v_gene: TRBV19
j_gene: TRBJ1-5
CDR3aa: CASSSYDRVRFQPQHF
CDR3nt: TGTGCCAGTAGTTCCTATGACAGGGTAAGATTCCAGCCCCAGCATTTT

d_gene: NA
abundance: NA
v_gene: TRBV28
j_gene: TRBJ1-6
CDR3aa: CASLRGTRNSPLHF
CDR3nt: TGTGCCAGCTTGCGTGGGACAAGGAATTCACCCCTCCACTTT

d_gene: NA
abundance: NA
v_gene: TRBV27
j_gene: TRBJ1-1
CDR3aa: CASSLTGGRAEAFF
CDR3nt: TGTGCCAGCAGTTTAACCGGGGGACGGGCAGAAGCTTTCTTT

d_gene: NA
abundance: once
v_gene: TRBV7-2
j_gene: TRBJ2-5
CDR3aa: CASSLGGLSETQYF
CDR3nt: TGTGCCAGCAGCTTAGGGGGCCTCTCGGAGACCCAGTACTTC

d_gene: NA
abundance: NA
v_gene: TRBV11-3
j_gene: TRBJ1-3
CDR3aa: CASSLSGMKGNTIYF
CDR3nt: TGTGCCAGCAGCTTATCAGGGATGAAGGGAAACACCATATATTTT

d_gene: TRBD2
abundance: NA
v_gene: TRBV7-6
j_gene: TRBJ2-1
CDR3aa: CASSLVAGGRRDNEQFF
CDR3nt: TGTGCCAGCAGCTTAGTAGCGGGAGGGAGGAGGGACAATGAGCAGTTCTTC

d_gene: TRBD1
abundance: once
v_gene: TRBV7-6
j_gene: TRBJ1-4
CDR3aa: CASSLTDRGDNEKLFF
CDR3nt: TGTGCCAGCAGCTTAACCGACAGGGGAGACAATGAAAAACTGTTTTTT

d_gene: NA
abundance: NA
v_gene: TRBV11-3
j_gene: TRBJ2-7
CDR3aa: CASSFRVAYEQYF
CDR3nt: TGTGCCAGCAGCTTTCGGGTTGCCTACGAGCAGTACTTC

d_gene: NA
abundance: NA
v_gene: TRBV29-1
j_gene: TRBJ2-6
CDR3aa: CSFCPIRGSGANVLTF
CDR3nt: TGCAGCTTTTGCCCGATACGGGGCTCTGGGGCCAACGTCCTGACTTTC

d_gene: TRBD1
abundance: NA
v_gene: TRBV29-1
j_gene: TRBJ1-5
CDR3aa: CSVGQDNNQPQHF
CDR3nt: TGCAGCGTGGGACAGGACAACAATCAGCCCCAGCATTTT

d_gene: NA
abundance: few
v_gene: TRBV28
j_gene: TRBJ1-2
CDR3aa: CASSLSRGGGYTF
CDR3nt: TGTGCCAGCAGTTTATCTCGGGGGGGCGGCTACACCTTC

d_gene: NA
abundance: NA
v_gene: TRBV6-1
j_gene: TRBJ2-3
CDR3aa: CASSEAWGRGDTQYF
CDR3nt: TGTGCCAGCAGTGAAGCGTGGGGGCGTGGGGATACGCAGTATTTT

d_gene: TRBD1
abundance: NA
v_gene: TRBV18
j_gene: TRBJ1-1
CDR3aa: CASSLRQGGNTEAFF
CDR3nt: TGTGCCAGCTCACTGCGACAGGGGGGGAACACTGAAGCTTTCTTT

d_gene: NA
abundance: NA
v_gene: TRBV2
j_gene: TRBJ2-5
CDR3aa: CASSLRGTNLETQYF
CDR3nt: TGTGCCAGCAGTCTAAGGGGGACAAATCTAGAGACCCAGTACTTC

d_gene: NA
abundance: NA
v_gene: TRBV4-2
j_gene: TRBJ2-7
CDR3aa: CASSQDQGTYEQYF
CDR3nt: TGTGCCAGCAGCCAAGATCAGGGTACCTACGAGCAGTACTTC

d_gene: NA
abundance: NA
v_gene: TRBV10-3
j_gene: TRBJ1-1
CDR3aa: CAIKTGGRDTEAFF
CDR3nt: TGTGCCATCAAGACAGGCGGTAGGGACACTGAAGCTTTCTTT

d_gene: NA
abundance: NA
v_gene: TRBV6-4
j_gene: TRBJ1-1
CDR3aa: CASSDSETGEAFF
CDR3nt: TGTGCCAGCAGTGACTCTGAAACAGGGGAAGCTTTCTTT

d_gene: NA
abundance: NA
v_gene: TRBV2
j_gene: TRBJ1-1
CDR3aa: CASSYYTEAFF
CDR3nt: TGTGCCAGCAGTTATTACACTGAAGCTTTCTTT

d_gene: TRBD2
abundance: NA
v_gene: TRBV2
j_gene: TRBJ2-7
CDR3aa: CASSEGSGRAPYEQYF
CDR3nt: TGTGCCAGCAGTGAAGGCAGCGGGAGGGCCCCCTACGAGCAGTACTTC

d_gene: NA
abundance: NA
v_gene: TRBV5-8
j_gene: TRBJ1-1
CDR3aa: CASSLVRGNHELMNTEAFF
CDR3nt: TGTGCCAGCAGCTTGGTCCGCGGAAATCACGAACTTATGAACACTGAAGCTTTCTTT

d_gene: NA
abundance: once
v_gene: TRBV4-3
j_gene: TRBJ1-5
CDR3aa: CASSQDYTGLNQPQHF
CDR3nt: TGCGCCAGCAGCCAAGATTATACGGGTTTGAATCAGCCCCAGCATTTT

d_gene: NA
abundance: once
v_gene: TRBV14
j_gene: TRBJ2-1
CDR3aa: CASSHGSLNNEQFF
CDR3nt: TGTGCCAGCAGCCACGGGAGCCTTAACAATGAGCAGTTCTTC

d_gene: NA
abundance: once
v_gene: TRBV5-5
j_gene: TRBJ1-4
CDR3aa: CASSPGAINEKLFF
CDR3nt: TGTGCCAGCAGCCCAGGGGCGATTAATGAAAAACTGTTTTTT

d_gene: NA
abundance: NA
v_gene: TRBV20-1
j_gene: TRBJ1-2
CDR3aa: CSATGQGYTF
CDR3nt: TGCAGTGCGACCGGACAGGGCTACACCTTC

d_gene: NA
abundance: few
v_gene: TRBV6-4
j_gene: TRBJ2-3
CDR3aa: CASSASGTDTQYF
CDR3nt: TGTGCCAGCAGTGCTAGCGGCACAGATACGCAGTATTTT

d_gene: TRBD1
abundance: NA
v_gene: TRBV19
j_gene: TRBJ1-5
CDR3aa: CASSAQSGTGTNQPQHF
CDR3nt: TGTGCCAGTAGTGCCCAGTCCGGGACAGGTACAAATCAGCCCCAGCATTTT

d_gene: NA
abundance: NA
v_gene: TRBV6-5
j_gene: TRBJ1-3
CDR3aa: CASTVGNTIYF
CDR3nt: TGTGCCAGCACGGTAGGAAACACCATATATTTT

d_gene: TRBD1
abundance: NA
v_gene: TRBV6-5
j_gene: TRBJ2-1
CDR3aa: CATAGGQGSDEQFF
CDR3nt: TGTGCCACCGCAGGGGGACAGGGGTCGGATGAGCAGTTCTTC

d_gene: TRBD1
abundance: NA
v_gene: TRBV3-1/TRBV3-2
j_gene: TRBJ1-1
CDR3aa: CASSYRGARSTEAFF
CDR3nt: TGTGCCAGCAGCTACAGGGGCGCCCGTAGCACTGAAGCTTTCTTT

d_gene: NA
abundance: NA
v_gene: TRBV30
j_gene: TRBJ2-5
CDR3aa: CAWSSAGVTQYF
CDR3nt: TGTGCCTGGAGTTCGGCAGGTGTGACCCAGTACTTC

d_gene: TRBD1
abundance: NA
v_gene: TRBV5-1
j_gene: TRBJ2-5
CDR3aa: CASSQQGAREETQYF
CDR3nt: TGCGCCAGCAGCCAGCAGGGGGCGCGGGAAGAGACCCAGTACTTC

d_gene: NA
abundance: NA
v_gene: TRBV9
j_gene: TRBJ1-5
CDR3aa: CASSGDNYQPQHF
CDR3nt: TGTGCCAGCAGCGGTGACAACTATCAGCCCCAGCATTTT

d_gene: TRBD1
abundance: NA
v_gene: TRBV19
j_gene: TRBJ1-1
CDR3aa: CASSWDSNTEAFF
CDR3nt: TGTGCCAGTAGTTGGGACAGCAACACTGAAGCTTTCTTT

d_gene: NA
abundance: NA
v_gene: TRBV30
j_gene: TRBJ1-2
CDR3aa: CAWSVREAGGYTF
CDR3nt: TGTGCCTGGAGTGTCAGGGAGGCGGGAGGCTACACCTTC

d_gene: NA
abundance: NA
v_gene: TRBV5-1
j_gene: TRBJ2-6
CDR3aa: CASSLVGGSGANVLTF
CDR3nt: TGCGCCAGCAGCTTGGTGGGGGGTTCTGGGGCCAACGTCCTGACTTTC

d_gene: NA
abundance: NA
v_gene: TRBV29-1
j_gene: TRBJ1-2
CDR3aa: CSVIPTESNYGYTF
CDR3nt: TGCAGCGTTATCCCTACAGAATCTAACTATGGCTACACCTTC

d_gene: TRBD1
abundance: NA
v_gene: TRBV7-2
j_gene: TRBJ2-1
CDR3aa: CASSPWTGDNEQFF
CDR3nt: TGTGCCAGCAGCCCCTGGACAGGGGACAATGAGCAGTTCTTC

d_gene: NA
abundance: few
v_gene: TRBV7-9
j_gene: TRBJ1-2
CDR3aa: CASSLAQGNYGYTF
CDR3nt: TGTGCCAGCAGCTTAGCCCAGGGGAACTATGGCTACACCTTC

d_gene: NA
abundance: NA
v_gene: TRBV18
j_gene: TRBJ1-3
CDR3aa: CASSPPSQATGNTIYF
CDR3nt: TGTGCCAGCTCACCACCGTCACAGGCTACTGGAAACACCATATATTTT

d_gene: TRBD1
abundance: NA
v_gene: TRBV7-2
j_gene: TRBJ1-5
CDR3aa: CASSLTTGTGHQPQHF
CDR3nt: TGTGCCAGCAGCTTAACAACCGGGACAGGGCATCAGCCCCAGCATTTT

d_gene: TRBD1
abundance: NA
v_gene: TRBV12-5
j_gene: TRBJ1-3
CDR3aa: CASGLLTGAGNTIYF
CDR3nt: TGTGCTAGTGGTTTGCTGACAGGGGCTGGAAACACCATATATTTT

d_gene: TRBD2
abundance: NA
v_gene: TRBV7-3
j_gene: TRBJ2-5
CDR3aa: CASSSAPLAAAQETQYF
CDR3nt: TGTGCCAGCAGCTCCGCCCCTCTAGCGGCAGCCCAAGAGACCCAGTACTTC

d_gene: TRBD1
abundance: NA
v_gene: TRBV24-1
j_gene: TRBJ2-3
CDR3aa: CATSDQTGMVTDTQYF
CDR3nt: TGTGCCACCAGTGATCAGACAGGGATGGTAACAGATACGCAGTATTTT

d_gene: TRBD1
abundance: NA
v_gene: TRBV28
j_gene: TRBJ1-4
CDR3aa: CASSSDREREKLFF
CDR3nt: TGTGCCAGCAGCTCAGACAGGGAACGCGAAAAACTGTTTTTT

d_gene: NA
abundance: NA
v_gene: TRBV11-2
j_gene: TRBJ1-3
CDR3aa: CASSSTRGSGNTIYF
CDR3nt: TGTGCCAGCAGCTCAACGAGAGGCTCTGGAAACACCATATATTTT

d_gene: NA
abundance: NA
v_gene: TRBV6-5
j_gene: TRBJ1-1
CDR3aa: CATNGGYTEAFF
CDR3nt: TGTGCCACCAACGGCGGGTACACTGAAGCTTTCTTT

d_gene: NA
abundance: NA
v_gene: TRBV3-1/TRBV3-2
j_gene: TRBJ2-7
CDR3aa: CASSRGTFNYEQYF
CDR3nt: TGTGCCAGCAGCCGCGGGACTTTCAACTACGAGCAGTACTTC